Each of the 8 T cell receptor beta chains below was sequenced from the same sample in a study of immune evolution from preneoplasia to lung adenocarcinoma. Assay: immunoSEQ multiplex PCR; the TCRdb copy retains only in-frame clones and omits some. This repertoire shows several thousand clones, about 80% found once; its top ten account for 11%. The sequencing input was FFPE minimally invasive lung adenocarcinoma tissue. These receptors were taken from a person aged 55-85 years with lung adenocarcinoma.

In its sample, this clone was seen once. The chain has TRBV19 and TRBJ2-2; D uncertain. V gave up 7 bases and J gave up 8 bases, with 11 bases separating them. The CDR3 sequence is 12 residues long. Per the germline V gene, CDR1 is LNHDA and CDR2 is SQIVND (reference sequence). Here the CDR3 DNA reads TGTGCCAGTACCATAGGCGTGGGGGAGCTGTTTTTT. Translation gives CASTIGVGELFF.

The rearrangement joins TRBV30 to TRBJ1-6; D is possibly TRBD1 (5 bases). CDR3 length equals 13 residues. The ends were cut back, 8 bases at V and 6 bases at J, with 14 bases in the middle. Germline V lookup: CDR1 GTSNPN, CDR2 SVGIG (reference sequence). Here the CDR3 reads CASGQGTNSPLHF. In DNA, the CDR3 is TGTGCCAGTGGGCAGGGTACTAATTCACCCCTCCACTTT.

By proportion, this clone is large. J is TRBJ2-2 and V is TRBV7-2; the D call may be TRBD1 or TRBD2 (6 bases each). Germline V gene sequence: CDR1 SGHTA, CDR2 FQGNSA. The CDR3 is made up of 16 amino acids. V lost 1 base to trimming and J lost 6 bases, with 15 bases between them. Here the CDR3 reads CASSLVGGRSPGELFF. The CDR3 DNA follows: TGTGCCAGCAGCTTAGTCGGGGGCAGATCTCCCGGGGAGCTGTTTTTT.

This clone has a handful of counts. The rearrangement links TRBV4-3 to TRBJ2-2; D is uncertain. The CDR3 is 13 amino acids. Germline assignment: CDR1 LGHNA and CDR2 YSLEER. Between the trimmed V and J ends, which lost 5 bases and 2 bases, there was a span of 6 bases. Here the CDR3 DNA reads TGCGCCAGCAGCGGGCAAAACACCGGGGAGCTGTTTTTT. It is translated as CASSGQNTGELFF.

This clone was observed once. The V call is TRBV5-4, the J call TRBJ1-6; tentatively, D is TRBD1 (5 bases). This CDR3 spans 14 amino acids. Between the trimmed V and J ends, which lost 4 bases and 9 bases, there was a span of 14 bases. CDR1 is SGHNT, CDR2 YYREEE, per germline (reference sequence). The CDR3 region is CASSPRGDGSPLHF. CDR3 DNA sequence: TGTGCCAGCAGCCCCCGGGGGGACGGTTCACCCCTCCACTTT.

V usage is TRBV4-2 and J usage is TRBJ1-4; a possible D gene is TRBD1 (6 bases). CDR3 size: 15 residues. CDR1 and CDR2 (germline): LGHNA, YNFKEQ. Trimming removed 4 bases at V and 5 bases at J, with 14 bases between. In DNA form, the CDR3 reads TGTGCCAGCAGCCCGTGGGGGGGCTCAAATGAAAAACTGTTTTTT. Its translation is CASSPWGGSNEKLFF.

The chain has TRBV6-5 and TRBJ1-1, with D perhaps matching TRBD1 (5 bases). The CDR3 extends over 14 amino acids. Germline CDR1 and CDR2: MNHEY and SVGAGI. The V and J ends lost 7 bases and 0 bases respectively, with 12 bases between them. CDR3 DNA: TGTGCCAGCACCGACAGTCAGATGAACACTGAAGCTTTCTTT. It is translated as CASTDSQMNTEAFF.

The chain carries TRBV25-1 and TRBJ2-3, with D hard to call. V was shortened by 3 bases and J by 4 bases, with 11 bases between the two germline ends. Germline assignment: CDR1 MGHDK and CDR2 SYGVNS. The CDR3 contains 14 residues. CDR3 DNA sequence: TGTGCCAGCAGTGAGGAAGATGTCGCAGATACGCAGTATTTT. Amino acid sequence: CASSEEDVADTQYF.